This is a list of T cell receptor beta chains from one sample in a study of a mutant IDH1 vaccine in newly diagnosed glioma. Their antigens are not known. TCRdb's copy holds only in-frame clones and misses some; the assay was immunoSEQ multiplex PCR. The repertoire consists of more than 25,000 clones, with under 85% occurring once and the leading ten covering about 9.3%. Specimen: PBMCs, collected from a glioma patient whose treatment included an IDH1 peptide vaccine. All receptors derive from a woman younger than 45 with glioma. Some clones in this sample may be carry-over from other donors' samples. The CDR3 runs from the conserved cysteine through the conserved F or W. A D gene is named only where the DNA matches it firmly. Not all rows give a size; the values are once, few, many and, for expanded clones, a class.

D	V	J	size	length	DNA	CDR3
TRBD2	TRBV6-5	TRBJ2-3	-	15	TGTGCCAGCAGCCAAGCGGGAGGTTACGCAGATACGCAGTATTTT	CASSQAGGYADTQYF
-	TRBV15	TRBJ1-1	-	13	TGTGCCACCAGCAGGGGTCGGCCTGCTGGGGCTTTCTTT	CATSRGRPAGAFF
TRBD1	TRBV29-1	TRBJ2-5	-	15	TGCAGCGTTTTCTTCGCGGACAGGAGACGGGAGACCCAGTACTTC	CSVFFADRRRETQYF
TRBD2	TRBV9	TRBJ2-7	-	14	TGTGCCAGCAGCGTAGGGGAGGGGCGCTACGAGCAGTACTTC	CASSVGEGRYEQYF
-	TRBV7-9	TRBJ2-7	-	14	TGTGCCAGCACAGGACCGCCGAGCTCCTACGAGCAGTACTTC	CASTGPPSSYEQYF
-	TRBV7-9	TRBJ1-1	-	14	TGTGCCAGCAGCTCAACGGTGGGTCGGACTGAAGCTTTCTTT	CASSSTVGRTEAFF
TRBD2	TRBV5-6	TRBJ2-5	few	13	TGTGCCAGCAGCTTCGGGCTAGCGGGACCCCAGTACTTC	CASSFGLAGPQYF
-	TRBV29-1	TRBJ1-2	-	14	TGCAGCGTTCTCGGGGCGTTAGCTAACTATGGCTACACCTTC	CSVLGALANYGYTF
TRBD2	TRBV18	TRBJ2-7	-	14	TGTGCCAGCGCCCAAGCGGGAGGGGACTACGAGCAGTACTTC	CASAQAGGDYEQYF
TRBD1	TRBV9	TRBJ1-2	-	13	TGTGCCAGCTCCCGGGACAGGGTTTATGGCTACACCTTC	CASSRDRVYGYTF
-	TRBV2	TRBJ1-2	-	13	TGTGCCAGCAGTCTTACACCTATCTATGGCTACACCTTC	CASSLTPIYGYTF
TRBD1	TRBV5-6	TRBJ1-5	few	14	TGTGCCAGCAGCATGGGACAGCCCAATCAGCCCCAGCATTTT	CASSMGQPNQPQHF
-	TRBV21-1	TRBJ1-3	-	14	TGTGCCAGCAGGACTTACAGGGTTGGAAACACCATATATTTT	CASRTYRVGNTIYF
TRBD2	TRBV2	TRBJ2-2	-	18	TGTGCCAGCATAAAGGTGGGGACTAGCGGGAAGAACACCGGGGAGCTGTTTTTT	CASIKVGTSGKNTGELFF
-	TRBV28	TRBJ1-1	-	14	TGTGCCAGCAGTTCCACAGGGTCGAACACTGAAGCTTTCTTT	CASSSTGSNTEAFF
-	TRBV7-2	TRBJ2-7	-	13	TGTGCCAGCAGCCCGGAGGGGGGGGACGAGCAGTACTTC	CASSPEGGDEQYF
TRBD2	TRBV27	TRBJ2-7	-	20	TGTGCCAGCAGTATCCTACGGATAGCGGGAGGACCCCCGGCAGTCCACGAGCAGTACTTC	CASSILRIAGGPPAVHEQYF
-	TRBV9	TRBJ2-3	-	16	TGTGCCAGCAGCGTAGGCTGGGGGGACCTGGCGGATACGCAGTATTTT	CASSVGWGDLADTQYF
-	TRBV2	TRBJ2-3	-	15	TGTGCCAGCAGTGATCTGGGACGGACCACAGATACGCAGTATTTT	CASSDLGRTTDTQYF
-	TRBV7-6	TRBJ2-7	-	12	TGTGCCAGCTCCCCCGGGGGCTACGAGCAGTACTTC	CASSPGGYEQYF
-	TRBV2	TRBJ1-1	medium-sized	17	TGTGCCAGCAGTGTTGGAGGGCGACGGATCATGAACACTGAAGCTTTCTTT	CASSVGGRRIMNTEAFF
TRBD2	TRBV2	TRBJ2-7	-	15	TGTGCCAGCACCCCTAGGGGAGGGTTTATGCACGAGCAGTACTTC	CASTPRGGFMHEQYF
TRBD1	TRBV9	TRBJ1-4	-	16	TGTGCCAGCAGCGAAGTACCGGACAGGGAAAATGAAAAACTGTTTTTT	CASSEVPDRENEKLFF
-	TRBV7-2	TRBJ2-6	-	16	TGTGCCAGCAGCTTAGACTGGAGGGCCGGGGCCAACGTCCTGACTTTC	CASSLDWRAGANVLTF
TRBD2	TRBV18	TRBJ2-7	-	16	TGTGCCAGCTCACCACCCAGCGGGGGTGTCCGAGGAGAGCAGTACTTC	CASSPPSGGVRGEQYF
-	TRBV28	TRBJ1-1	-	16	TGTGCCAGCAGCCGGCTACAGGGCTGGGGTAACACTGAAGCTTTCTTT	CASSRLQGWGNTEAFF
TRBD1	TRBV10-2	TRBJ2-3	-	17	TGCGCCAGCAGTGAGTCGGGGGACAGGGATAGCACAGATACGCAGTATTTT	CASSESGDRDSTDTQYF
-	TRBV11-1	TRBJ1-4	-	16	TGTGCCAGCAGCTCCGGACAGCCTACAACTAATGAAAAACTGTTTTTT	CASSSGQPTTNEKLFF
-	TRBV6-6	TRBJ1-6	-	13	TGTGCCAGTATAAACAGAGATAATTCACCCCTCCACTTT	CASINRDNSPLHF
-	TRBV6-4	TRBJ2-6	-	16	TGTGCCAGCACTAAGGACAGTTCTGCTGGGGCCAACGTCCTGACTTTC	CASTKDSSAGANVLTF
-	TRBV5-6	TRBJ2-1	-	16	TGTGCCAGCAGCTTGTCCCGGGACTCAAACTACAATGAGCAGTTCTTC	CASSLSRDSNYNEQFF
-	TRBV4-2	TRBJ2-4	-	16	TGTGCCAGCAGCTCAGTAGGTAGGGAGGCCAAAAACATTCAGTACTTC	CASSSVGREAKNIQYF
-	TRBV5-6	TRBJ2-1	-	15	TGTGCCAGCAGCTTGGGACCCCAGGCGGGCAATGAGCAGTTCTTC	CASSLGPQAGNEQFF
-	TRBV7-6	TRBJ1-1	-	15	TGTGCCAGCAGCTTGGGGGGGCGTACGAACACTGAAGCTTTCTTT	CASSLGGRTNTEAFF
-	TRBV7-9	TRBJ2-2	-	15	TGTGCCAGCAGCCCTCGGACGGTGAACACCGGGGAGCTGTTTTTT	CASSPRTVNTGELFF
-	TRBV6-1	TRBJ1-2	-	12	TGTGCCAGCAGTGAAGGTTATTTGGGCCACGCTTTC	CASSEGYLGHAF
-	TRBV9	TRBJ1-2	-	16	TGTGCCAGCAGCGTAGGGAGGGATCCCAAGCTCTATGGCTACACCTTC	CASSVGRDPKLYGYTF
TRBD1	TRBV2	TRBJ1-1	-	12	TGTGCCAGCAGAGCGGAGGGGGCGGGAGCTTTCTTT	CASRAEGAGAFF
-	TRBV6-6	TRBJ2-3	-	14	TGTGCCAGCAGTTATCCGTCAGATGCAGATACGCAGTATTTT	CASSYPSDADTQYF
-	TRBV7-3	TRBJ2-6	-	15	TGTGCCAGCAGCTTCCGGCCCTCTGGGGCCAACGTCCTGACTTTC	CASSFRPSGANVLTF